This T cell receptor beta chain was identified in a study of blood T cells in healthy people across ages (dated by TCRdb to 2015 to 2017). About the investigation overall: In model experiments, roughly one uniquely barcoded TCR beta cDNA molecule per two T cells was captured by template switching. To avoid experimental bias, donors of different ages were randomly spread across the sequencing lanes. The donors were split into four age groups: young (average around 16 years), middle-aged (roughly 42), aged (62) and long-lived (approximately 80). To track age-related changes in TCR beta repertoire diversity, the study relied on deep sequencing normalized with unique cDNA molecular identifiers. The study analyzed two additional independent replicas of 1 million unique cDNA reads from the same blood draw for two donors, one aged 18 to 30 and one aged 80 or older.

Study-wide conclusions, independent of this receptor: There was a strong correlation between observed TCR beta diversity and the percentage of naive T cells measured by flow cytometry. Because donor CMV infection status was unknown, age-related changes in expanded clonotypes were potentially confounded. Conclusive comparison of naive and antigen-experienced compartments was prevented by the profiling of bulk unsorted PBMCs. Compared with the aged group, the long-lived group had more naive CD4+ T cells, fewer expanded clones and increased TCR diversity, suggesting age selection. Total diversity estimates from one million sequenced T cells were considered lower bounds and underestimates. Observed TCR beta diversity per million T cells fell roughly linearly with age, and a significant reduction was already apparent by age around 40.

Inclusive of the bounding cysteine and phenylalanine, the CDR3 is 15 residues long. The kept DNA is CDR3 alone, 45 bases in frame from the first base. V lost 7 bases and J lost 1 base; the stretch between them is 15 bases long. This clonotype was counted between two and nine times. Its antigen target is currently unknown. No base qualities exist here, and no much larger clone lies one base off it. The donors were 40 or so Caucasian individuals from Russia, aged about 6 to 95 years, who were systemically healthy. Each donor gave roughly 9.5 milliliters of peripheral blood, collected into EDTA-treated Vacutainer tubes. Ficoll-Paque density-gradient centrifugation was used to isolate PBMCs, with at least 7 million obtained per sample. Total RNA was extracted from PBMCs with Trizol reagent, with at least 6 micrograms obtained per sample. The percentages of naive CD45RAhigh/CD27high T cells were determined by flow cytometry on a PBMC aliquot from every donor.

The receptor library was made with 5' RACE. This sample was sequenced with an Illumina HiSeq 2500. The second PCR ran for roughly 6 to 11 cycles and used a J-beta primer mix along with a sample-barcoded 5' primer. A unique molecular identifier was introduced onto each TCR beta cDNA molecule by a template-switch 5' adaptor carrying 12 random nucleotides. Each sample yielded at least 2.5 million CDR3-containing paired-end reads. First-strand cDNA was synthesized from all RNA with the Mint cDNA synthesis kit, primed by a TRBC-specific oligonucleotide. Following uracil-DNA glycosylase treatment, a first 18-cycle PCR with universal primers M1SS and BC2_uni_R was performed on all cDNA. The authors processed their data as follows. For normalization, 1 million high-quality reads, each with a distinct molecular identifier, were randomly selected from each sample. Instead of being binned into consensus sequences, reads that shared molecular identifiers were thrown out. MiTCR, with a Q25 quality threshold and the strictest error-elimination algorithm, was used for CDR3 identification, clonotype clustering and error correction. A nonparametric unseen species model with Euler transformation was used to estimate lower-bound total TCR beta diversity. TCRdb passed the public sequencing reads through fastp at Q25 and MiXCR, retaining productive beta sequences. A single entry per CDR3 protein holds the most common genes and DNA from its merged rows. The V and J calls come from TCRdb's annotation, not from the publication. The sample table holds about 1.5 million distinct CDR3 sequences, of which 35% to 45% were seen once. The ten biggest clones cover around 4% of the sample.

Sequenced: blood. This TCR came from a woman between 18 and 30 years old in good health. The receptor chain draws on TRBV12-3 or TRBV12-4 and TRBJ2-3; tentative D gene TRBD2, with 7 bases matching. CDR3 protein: CASNIGGEGTDTQYF. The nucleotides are TGTGCCAGCAATATAGGGGGGGAGGGCACAGATACGCAGTATTTT.